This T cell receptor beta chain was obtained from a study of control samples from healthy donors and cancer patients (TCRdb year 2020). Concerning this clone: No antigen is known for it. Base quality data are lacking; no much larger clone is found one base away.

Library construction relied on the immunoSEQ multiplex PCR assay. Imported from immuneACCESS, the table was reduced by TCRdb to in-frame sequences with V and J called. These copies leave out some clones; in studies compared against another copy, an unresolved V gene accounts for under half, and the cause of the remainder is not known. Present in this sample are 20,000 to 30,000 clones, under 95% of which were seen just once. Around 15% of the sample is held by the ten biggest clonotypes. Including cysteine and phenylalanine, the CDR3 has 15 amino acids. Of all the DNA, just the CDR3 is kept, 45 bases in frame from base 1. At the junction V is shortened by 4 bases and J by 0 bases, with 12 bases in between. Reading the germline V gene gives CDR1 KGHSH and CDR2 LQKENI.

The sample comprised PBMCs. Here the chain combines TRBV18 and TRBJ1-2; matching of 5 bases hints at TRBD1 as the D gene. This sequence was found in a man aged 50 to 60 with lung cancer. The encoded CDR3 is CASSQLGVPNYGYTF. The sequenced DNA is TGTGCCAGCTCACAACTAGGGGTCCCTAACTATGGCTACACCTTC.